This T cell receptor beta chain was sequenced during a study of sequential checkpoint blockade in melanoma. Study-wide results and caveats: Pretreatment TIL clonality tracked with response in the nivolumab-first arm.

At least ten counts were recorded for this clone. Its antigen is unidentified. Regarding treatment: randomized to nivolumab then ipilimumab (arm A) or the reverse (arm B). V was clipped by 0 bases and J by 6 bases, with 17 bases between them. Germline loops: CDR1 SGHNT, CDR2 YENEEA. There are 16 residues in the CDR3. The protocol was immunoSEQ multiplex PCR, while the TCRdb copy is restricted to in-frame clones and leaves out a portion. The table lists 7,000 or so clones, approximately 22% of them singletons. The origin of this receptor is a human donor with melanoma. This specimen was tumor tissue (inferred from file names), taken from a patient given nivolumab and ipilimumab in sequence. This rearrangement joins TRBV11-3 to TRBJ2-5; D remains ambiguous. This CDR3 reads CASSLDPGQPPKTQYF. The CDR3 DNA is TGTGCCAGCAGCTTAGATCCGGGCCAACCCCCAAAGACCCAGTACTTC.